This TCR beta chain is from a study of blood T cell repertoires in COVID-19. Study context: Two negative PCRs, clearance, or symptom resolution characterized the recovered Cohort 3 donors. The cDNA or gDNA used as material had been derived from T cells, B-cell-depleted T cells, or PBMCs.

Clones were read by immunoSEQ multiplex PCR, and TCRdb kept only the in-frame ones, dropping some. The profile covers over 110,000 clones, with 84% appearing a single time and roughly 4.3% taken by the ten largest. Everyone who took part was 18 to 89 years old, and they came from about two dozen US areas. Cohort placement rested on clinical history that participants reported themselves. This CDR3 is built from 14 residues. The J segment lost 1 base and the V segment lost 3 bases, leaving 1 base of the junction unmatched. Per the germline V gene, CDR1 is SQVTM and CDR2 is ANQGSEA. This sequence was found in a middle-aged man in a cohort exposed to, infected with or recovered from COVID-19 (not recorded which). The chain links TRBV29-1 to TRBJ2-2; TRBD2 matches 8 bases. Sequencing input: PBMCs or T cells enriched from blood (not recorded which). The CDR3 DNA reads as TGCAGCGTTGAGGGACTAGGGAACACCGGGGAGCTGTTTTTT. As protein: CSVEGLGNTGELFF.